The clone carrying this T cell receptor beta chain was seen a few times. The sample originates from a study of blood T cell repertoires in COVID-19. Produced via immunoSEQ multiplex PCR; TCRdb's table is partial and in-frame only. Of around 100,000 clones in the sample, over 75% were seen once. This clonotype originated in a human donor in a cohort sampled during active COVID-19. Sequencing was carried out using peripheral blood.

The CDR3 spells CASSLGLVTGVSPLHF. DNA for the CDR3: TGTGCCAGCAGCTTGGGCCTGGTTACAGGGGTCTCACCCCTCCACTTT. The V gene is TRBV5-5, the J gene TRBJ1-6, with 7 bases that match TRBD1. The CDR3 runs 16 residues. Germline V CDR1 and CDR2: SGHKS, YYEKEE (reference sequence). V was clipped by 0 bases and J by 10 bases; unmatched bases: 10.